This TCR beta chain was observed in a study of blood T cell repertoires in COVID-19. Whole-study context: From the United States, Italy and Spain came samples of acute and convalescent COVID-19. The analysed material was cDNA or gDNA that came from T cells, B-cell-depleted T cells, or PBMCs.

Germline CDR1 and CDR2: MNHEY and SMNVEV (reference sequence). With 1 base removed from V and 4 bases from J, the gap between germline ends came to 19 bases. This CDR3 region has 17 residues. Per the original methods: Estimated nucleated cell counts came from reference gene primer amplification. Generated by immunoSEQ multiplex PCR, the TCRdb table keeps only in-frame clones and is missing some. V and J calls and clone size come straight from that table; D and trimming were deduced from the DNA. In the table there are 70,000 to 100,000 clones, 89% of which are singletons. The Seattle site enrolled patients during active infection and followed them longitudinally.

What was sequenced was peripheral blood. V is TRBV27 and J is TRBJ1-1, with unresolved D. The sequence was collected from a man in his fifties or sixties with COVID-19, enrolled during active disease. CDR3 region: CASSLFPGGFKGTEAFF. DNA for the CDR3: TGTGCCAGCAGTTTATTCCCCGGAGGGTTTAAAGGCACTGAAGCTTTCTTT.